This T cell receptor (beta chain) was obtained from a study of blood T cell repertoires in COVID-19. The trim removed 5 bases at V and 7 bases at J, leaving 5 bases unmatched. CDR3 size: 13 residues. In germline, CDR1 is SEHNR, CDR2 FQNEAQ (reference sequence). This clone has a single count. Study processing details: Estimation of nucleated cell counts relied on the amplification of reference gene primers. This table comes from immunoSEQ multiplex PCR, and its TCRdb copy is limited to in-frame clones, with some not included. That table is the source of V, J and clone size, and D and trimming were worked out from the DNA. Here the sample spans about 150,000 clones, about 80% being singletons.

The chain is built from TRBV7-9 and TRBJ2-4; 7 bases line up with TRBD1. This TCR was sampled from a man in his fifties who had recovered from COVID-19. The specimen was PBMCs or T cells enriched from blood (not recorded which). This CDR3 reads CASSRDSGNIQYF. The CDR3 DNA is TGTGCCAGCAGCCGGGACAGTGGGAACATTCAGTACTTC.